This T cell receptor beta chain was recovered during a study of cytomegalovirus exposure and HLA in healthy donors. Study as a whole: Of about 400 genotyped donors, more than 70% clustered with self-reported Caucasian donors.

Both 60 Vbeta primers and 13 Jbeta primers went into the PCR. Data came from immunoSEQ multiplex PCR; TCRdb stores just in-frame clones and leaves some out. In total, the table holds roughly 190,000 clones. Germline CDR1 and CDR2: SEHNR and FQNEAQ (reference sequence). This CDR3 has 16 amino acids. V lost 5 bases, J lost 2 bases, and 16 bases lay in between. The study, taken as a whole, reports: The study designated 150 to 200 TCR beta chains cytomegalovirus-associated. There were several of the most significant clusters that appeared linked to common viral pathogens in a later analysis.

Turning to this clone: Its target is not known.

The TCR comes from a woman under 30 in good health and CMV-seropositive. This sequence joins TRBV7-9 and TRBJ1-3; D perhaps matches TRBD1 (5 bases). The sample consisted of PBMCs. CDR3 nucleotides: TGTGCCAGCAGCGGGCGGGACTCAACAGCTGGAAACACCATATATTTT. Encoded protein: CASSGRDSTAGNTIYF.